The clone carrying this T cell receptor beta chain was detected a few times. Its antigen remains unidentified. Extracted from the samples, RNA was reverse transcribed into cDNA to serve as the sequencing template. Method: immunoSEQ multiplex PCR; TCRdb's copy keeps in-frame clones and lacks some. The sample lists under 150,000 clones; around 60% were seen once. Regarding treatment: oral pan-JAK inhibitor, 5-10 mg twice daily. This sample was included in a study of CD8+ T cells in alopecia areata. Study at large: Oral tofacitinib (5 to 10 mg twice daily) was administered to treated patients. Percent of scalp involved defined treated patients' severity scores.

Study observations and caveats: On tofacitinib, scalp and blood still held many of the expanded lesional clones.

The receptor's source is a human donor with alopecia areata. Sequenced material: CD4+ T cells sorted from blood, taken at week 4, from a patient treated with tofacitinib.

Here the CDR3 reads CASSTPGDYEQFF. CDR3 nucleotide sequence: TGTGCCAGCAGCACCCCCGGGGACTATGAGCAGTTCTTC. V usage is TRBV9 and J usage is TRBJ2-1; possibly TRBD2 for D (6 bases). Germline V gives CDR1 SGDLS, CDR2 YYNGEE. The CDR3 loop spans 13 amino acids. V lost 4 bases and J lost 8, with 13 bases in between.